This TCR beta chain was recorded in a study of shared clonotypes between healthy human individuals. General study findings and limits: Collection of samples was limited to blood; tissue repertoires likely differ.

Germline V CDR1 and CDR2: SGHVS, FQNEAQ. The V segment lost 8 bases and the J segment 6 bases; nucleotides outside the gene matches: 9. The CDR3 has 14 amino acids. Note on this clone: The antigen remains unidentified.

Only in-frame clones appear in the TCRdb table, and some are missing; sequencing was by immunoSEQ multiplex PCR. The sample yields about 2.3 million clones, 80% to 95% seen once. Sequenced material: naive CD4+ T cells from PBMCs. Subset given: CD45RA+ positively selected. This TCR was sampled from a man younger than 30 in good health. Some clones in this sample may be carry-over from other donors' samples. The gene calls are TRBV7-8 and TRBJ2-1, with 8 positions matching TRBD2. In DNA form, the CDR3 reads TGTGCCAGCGGCCGGGGGGGTCCATTCAATGAGCAGTTCTTC. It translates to CASGRGGPFNEQFF.